These 15 T cell receptor beta chains were sequenced from one sample in a study of blood T cell repertoires in COVID-19. Only in-frame clones appear in the TCRdb table, and some are missing; sequencing was by immunoSEQ multiplex PCR. The repertoire holds fewer than 400,000 clones, with 85% to 90% as singletons. What was sequenced was PBMCs or T cells enriched from blood (not recorded which). The receptors originated from a man aged 30 to 45 who had recovered from COVID-19.

This clone was seen a handful of times. The chain links TRBV19 to TRBJ1-2, with D maybe TRBD1 (6 bases). This CDR3 comprises 13 residues. V dropped 7 bases and J dropped 5 bases, with 14 bases sitting between them. The germline CDR1 and CDR2 sequences are LNHDA and SQIVND (reference sequence). The CDR3 protein is CASTAGGAYGYTF. CDR3 coding DNA: TGTGCCAGTACCGCCGGGGGGGCGTATGGCTACACCTTC.

This chain joins TRBV4-1 and TRBJ1-5; 7 nucleotides agree with TRBD1. Germline V CDR1 and CDR2: MGHRA, YSYEKL. Trimming cost V 3 bases and J 4 bases; bases outside gene matches: 12. The CDR3 sequence is 17 residues long. CDR3 residues: CASSQAKGGFGNQPQHF. CDR3 nucleotides: TGCGCCAGCAGCCAGGCTAAAGGGGGCTTCGGTAATCAGCCCCAGCATTTT.

CDR3 bases: TGTGCCAGCTCACTTCAGGGGGCGTACGGGGAGCTGTTTTTT. Residues: CASSLQGAYGELFF. V is TRBV18 and J is TRBJ2-2; 8 bases match TRBD1. Germline CDR1 and CDR2: KGHSH and LQKENI. V was clipped by 4 bases and J by 7 bases; unmatched bases: 5. The CDR3 contains 14 residues.

This clone was observed a single time. This rearrangement joins TRBV28 to TRBJ2-1; D unclear. Per germline, CDR1 MDHEN and CDR2 SYDVKM. The V end lost 6 bases, the J end lost 1 base, and 4 bases lay between the germline ends. The CDR3 extends over 12 amino acids. CDR3 sequence reads: CASRSSYNEQFF. The CDR3 nucleotides are TGTGCCAGCAGATCGTCCTACAATGAGCAGTTCTTC.

The rearrangement uses TRBV11-2 and TRBJ1-1; no clear D. Germline-derived CDR1 and CDR2 are SGHAT and FQNNGV. Trimming stripped 5 bases from V and 2 bases from J, with 6 bases between. The CDR3 has 12 amino acids. The CDR3 sequence is CASSPDNTEAFF. The CDR3 region has the DNA TGTGCCAGCAGCCCAGATAACACTGAAGCTTTCTTT.

The V and J genes are TRBV18 and TRBJ2-1, with 7 bases matching TRBD2. After removal of 3 bases from V and 5 bases from J, the junction contained 4 bases not matched to a gene. The CDR3 has 14 residues. Germline CDR1 is KGHSH and CDR2 is LQKENI. For the CDR3, the DNA is TGTGCCAGCTCACCCGGGAGGTCTCACAATGAGCAGTTCTTC. Its translation: CASSPGRSHNEQFF.

The CDR3 bases are TGTGCCAGCAGCCCCGGGACTAGAGGTACGGAGCAGTACTTC. Translation: CASSPGTRGTEQYF. The V call is TRBV2, the J call TRBJ2-7; 8 nucleotides line up with TRBD2. V lost 6 bases to trimming and J lost 7 bases; unmatched junction nucleotides: 11. CDR3 length equals 14 residues. In germline, CDR1 is SNHLY, CDR2 FYNNEI.

J is TRBJ2-7 and V is TRBV7-8; D is possibly TRBD1 (6 bases). Germline V gene sequence: CDR1 SGHVS, CDR2 FQNEAQ. This CDR3 is 12 amino acids long. Trimming removed 6 bases at V and 10 bases at J, with 16 bases between. CDR3 nucleotides: TGTGCCAGCAGGACGACAGGTGACGGACAGTACTTC. Amino acid sequence: CASRTTGDGQYF.

This clone was observed once. The V gene is TRBV6-5, the J gene TRBJ2-3; D not resolved. The germline CDR1 and CDR2 sequences are MNHEY and SVGAGI. The CDR3 sequence is 15 residues long. Trimming left V 2 bases short and J 3 bases short, with 12 bases between. This chain's CDR3 is CASSYGTSATDTQYF. Written as DNA, the CDR3 is TGTGCCAGCAGTTACGGCACCTCCGCTACAGATACGCAGTATTTT.

The genes are TRBV9 and TRBJ1-2, with TRBD1 matching over 10 bases. CDR3 length: 16 amino acids. V dropped 6 bases and J dropped 2; count of bases not matched to a gene: 10. Germline CDR1 SGDLS, CDR2 YYNGEE. The CDR3 DNA is TGTGCCAGCACCCCACCGGGACAGGGGAAGAACTATGGCTACACCTTC. Translated: CASTPPGQGKNYGYTF. Variable domain in full (rest from reference TRBV9 and TRBJ1-2): DSGVTQTPKHLITATGQRVTLRCSPRSGDLSVYWYQQSLDQGLQFLIQYYNGEERAKGNILERFSAQQFPDLHSELNLSSLELGDSALYFCASTPPGQGKNYGYTFGSGTRLTVV.

V is TRBV18 and J is TRBJ1-1, with D possibly TRBD1 on 5 matching bases. The length of the CDR3 is 14 residues. Germline loops: CDR1 KGHSH, CDR2 LQKENI. Trimming shortened V by 3 bases and J by 2 bases, and 10 bases separated the two germline ends. CDR3 bases: TGTGCCAGCTCACCGGGAGGGACTAACACTGAAGCTTTCTTT. Its translation is CASSPGGTNTEAFF.

J is TRBJ2-5 and V is TRBV5-1, with 9 bases identical to TRBD2. V was pared by 2 bases and J by 5 bases, with 10 bases of the junction left unmatched. The length of the CDR3 is 16 residues. Germline CDR1 reads SGHRS; CDR2 reads YFSETQ. The CDR3 loop is CASSFTLAGALETQYF. The CDR3 nucleotides are TGCGCCAGCAGCTTTACCTTAGCGGGGGCCTTGGAGACCCAGTACTTC. Combining the CDR3 with reference TRBV5-1 and TRBJ2-5 gives the whole variable domain KAGVTQTPRYLIKTRGQQVTLSCSPISGHRSVSWYQQTPGQGLQFLFEYFSETQRNKGNFPGRFSGRQFSNSRSEMNVSTLELGDSALYLCASSFTLAGALETQYFGPGTRLLVL.

J is TRBJ1-1 and V is TRBV5-1; TRBD1 aligns across 8 bases. The CDR3 covers 15 residues. From germline, CDR1 is SGHRS and CDR2 YFSETQ. Trimming cost V 0 bases and J 1 base; bases outside gene matches: 2. The CDR3 DNA reads TGCGCCAGCAGCTTGGCCGGGACAGGGAACACTGAAGCTTTCTTT. This gives the protein CASSLAGTGNTEAFF. The entire variable domain, with the rest obtained from reference TRBV5-1 and TRBJ1-1, is as follows: KAGVTQTPRYLIKTRGQQVTLSCSPISGHRSVSWYQQTPGQGLQFLFEYFSETQRNKGNFPGRFSGRQFSNSRSEMNVSTLELGDSALYLCASSLAGTGNTEAFFGQGTRLTVV.

The CDR3 spells CASSLGQGYDQPQHF. The CDR3 nucleotides read TGTGCCAGCAGCCTTGGACAGGGCTACGATCAGCCCCAGCATTTT. The genes are TRBV7-9 and TRBJ1-5; 8 bases are a match to TRBD1. The germline V gene has CDR1 SEHNR and CDR2 FQNEAQ (reference sequence). The CDR3 consists of 15 residues. Losses at the gene ends were 5 bases for V and 5 bases for J; bases not matched to a gene: 8.

This clone was detected only once. The rearrangement joins TRBV27 to TRBJ1-1; D is uncertain. The CDR3 runs to 14 residues. Trimming left V 0 bases short and J 2 bases short, with 7 bases between. Germline V gene lookup returns CDR1 MNHEY and CDR2 SMNVEV (reference sequence). DNA of the CDR3: TGTGCCAGCAGTTTATCGTCACTAAACACTGAAGCTTTCTTT. It is translated as CASSLSSLNTEAFF.